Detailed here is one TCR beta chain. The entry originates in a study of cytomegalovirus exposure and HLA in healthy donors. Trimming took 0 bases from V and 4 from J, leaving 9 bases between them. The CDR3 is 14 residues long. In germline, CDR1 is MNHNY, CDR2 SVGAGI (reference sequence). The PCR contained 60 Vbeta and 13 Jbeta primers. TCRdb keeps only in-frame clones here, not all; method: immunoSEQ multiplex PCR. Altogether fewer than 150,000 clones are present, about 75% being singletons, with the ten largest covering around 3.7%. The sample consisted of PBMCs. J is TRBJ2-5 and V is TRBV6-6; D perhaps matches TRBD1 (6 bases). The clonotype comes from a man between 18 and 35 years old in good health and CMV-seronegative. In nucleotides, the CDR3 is TGTGCCAGCAGTTACTCGGGCAGGGGAGAGACCCAGTACTTC. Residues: CASSYSGRGETQYF.